This T cell receptor (beta chain) derives from a study of T-cell reconstitution after alpha-beta-depleted transplantation in children. Unique molecular identifiers were used to barcode this TCRbeta library. TCRdb re-called the PCR reads with MiXCR, one entry per CDR3 protein. The table records a few hundred thousand distinct CDR3 sequences, 8% to 9.5% of them present only once. Trimming pared 5 bases from V and 0 bases from J, leaving 10 bases between. This CDR3 comprises 14 residues. This clonotype showed up just a few times. This rearrangement joins TRBV12-3 or TRBV12-4 to TRBJ1-1; possibly TRBD1 for D (6 bases). The starting material was PBMCs from the stem cell graft donor, obtained from the stem cell graft. The source is a human donor who donated a stem cell graft to a child with acute lymphoblastic leukemia. The CDR3 protein is CASSGGRMNTEAFF. CDR3 DNA sequence: TGTGCCAGCAGTGGGGGCAGGATGAACACTGAAGCTTTCTTT.